A selection of T cell receptor beta chains follows, all from one sample in a study of beta chain features in type 1 diabetes. The assay was immunoSEQ multiplex PCR, and TCRdb's table has in-frame clones only and misses some. The table lists around 58,000 clones, roughly 60% of them singletons. Sequencing input: Tregs from blood. The receptors were sampled from a woman under 30 in good health. Both conserved end residues are part of each CDR3. A D gene is named only where the DNA matches it firmly. Expanded clones get a size class; other rows say once, few or many, or leave the size out.

j_call	cdr3_length	d_call	clone_size	v_call	cdr3_aa	cdr3_nt
TRBJ2-5	14	.	.	TRBV19	CASSPVAAGETQYF	TGTGCCAGTAGTCCAGTAGCGGCGGGTGAGACCCAGTACTTC
TRBJ1-1	12	TRBD1	.	TRBV29-1	CSGRQGNTEAFF	TGCAGCGGTCGACAGGGGAACACTGAAGCTTTCTTT
TRBJ2-1	15	TRBD2	.	TRBV12-5	CASGLEAGGGGEQFF	TGTGCTAGTGGTTTGGAGGCGGGAGGGGGAGGTGAGCAGTTCTTC
TRBJ2-5	15	TRBD2	.	TRBV7-3	CASSLGLADQETQYF	TGTGCCAGCTCCCTTGGGCTAGCGGACCAAGAGACCCAGTACTTC
TRBJ2-1	15	TRBD2	.	TRBV5-1	CASSFWLAGGNEQFF	TGCGCCAGCAGCTTTTGGCTAGCGGGAGGGAATGAGCAGTTCTTC
TRBJ2-1	13	.	once	TRBV2	CASRRGLYNEQFF	TGTGCCAGCCGACGGGGATTATACAATGAGCAGTTCTTC
TRBJ2-1	15	TRBD2	once	TRBV19	CATSSGGANMNEQFF	TGTGCCACCTCTAGCGGGGGGGCTAATATGAATGAGCAGTTCTTC
TRBJ2-6	18	.	.	TRBV19	CASSMDSLIISGANVLTF	TGTGCCAGTAGTATGGACAGTCTAATTATCTCTGGGGCCAACGTCCTGACTTTC
TRBJ2-7	13	.	.	TRBV7-2	CASSLNRDYEQYF	TGTGCCAGCAGCTTAAACAGGGACTACGAGCAGTACTTC
TRBJ2-5	15	.	.	TRBV5-1	CASSLGATFRETQYF	TGCGCCAGCAGCTTGGGGGCAACATTTCGAGAGACCCAGTACTTC
TRBJ2-1	11	.	.	TRBV6-5	CASEEGGTQFF	TGTGCCAGCGAGGAGGGCGGGACGCAGTTCTTC
TRBJ2-7	14	.	.	TRBV6-6	CASSYLDSSYEQYF	TGTGCCAGCAGTTATCTGGACAGCTCCTACGAGCAGTACTTC
TRBJ2-3	16	TRBD2	.	TRBV7-3	CASSPRGGLETDTQYF	TGTGCCAGCAGCCCAAGGGGGGGACTAGAGACAGATACGCAGTATTTT
TRBJ2-4	13	.	medium-sized	TRBV7-9	CASSLEGQGIQYF	TGTGCCAGCAGCTTAGAGGGACAAGGCATTCAGTACTTC
TRBJ2-2	15	TRBD2	.	TRBV7-3	CASSYAGGQIGELFF	TGTGCCAGCAGCTACGCGGGGGGGCAGATCGGGGAGCTGTTTTTT
TRBJ2-1	15	TRBD1	.	TRBV6-6	CASSPPGQGTDEQFF	TGTGCCAGCAGCCCTCCGGGACAGGGGACGGATGAGCAGTTCTTC
TRBJ2-7	15	TRBD2	.	TRBV6-6	CASSYSGTGGHEQYF	TGTGCCAGCAGTTACTCTGGGACGGGGGGGCACGAGCAGTACTTC
TRBJ2-1	14	TRBD2	.	TRBV9	CASSASGGAYEQFF	TGTGCCAGCAGCGCTAGCGGGGGGGCCTATGAGCAGTTCTTC
TRBJ2-3	15	.	few	TRBV29-1	CSVAGVFGPTDTQYF	TGCAGCGTCGCCGGGGTCTTTGGGCCCACAGATACGCAGTATTTT
TRBJ1-5	15	TRBD1	.	TRBV4-2	CASSPHPRGDQPQHF	TGTGCCAGCAGCCCCCACCCCAGGGGGGACCAGCCCCAGCATTTT
TRBJ2-2	13	.	few	TRBV15	CATRGRGTGELFF	TGTGCCACCAGGGGGCGAGGGACAGGGGAGCTGTTTTTT
TRBJ1-1	12	.	few	TRBV19	CASSGLNTEAFF	TGTGCCAGTTCTGGGCTGAACACTGAAGCTTTCTTT
TRBJ1-2	13	.	.	TRBV18	CASSQGRADGYTF	TGTGCCAGCTCACAGGGGCGAGCTGATGGCTACACCTTC
TRBJ2-5	14	.	.	TRBV5-5	CASSLRQDQETQYF	TGTGCCAGCAGCTTGCGGCAGGACCAAGAGACCCAGTACTTC
TRBJ2-5	16	TRBD1	.	TRBV4-1	CASSQMGQRLQETQYF	TGCGCCAGCAGCCAAATGGGACAGCGGCTCCAAGAGACCCAGTACTTC
TRBJ2-7	12	.	few	TRBV30	CAWRQGSYEQYF	TGTGCCTGGAGGCAGGGGTCCTACGAGCAGTACTTC
TRBJ2-3	12	.	.	TRBV6-6	CASRSITDTQYF	TGTGCCAGCAGATCAATCACAGATACGCAGTATTTT
TRBJ2-1	17	TRBD2	.	TRBV9	CASSFSLSGGPYNEQFF	TGTGCCAGCAGCTTCTCCCTTAGCGGGGGGCCCTACAATGAGCAGTTCTTC
TRBJ2-2	15	.	.	TRBV4-2	CASSLAGQRTGELFF	TGTGCCAGCAGCTTGGCAGGGCAGCGAACCGGGGAGCTGTTTTTT
TRBJ2-7	11	.	.	TRBV18	CASSPHYEQYF	TGTGCCAGCTCACCCCACTACGAGCAGTACTTC
TRBJ2-3	16	.	.	TRBV5-4	CASSFLRSTGTDTQYF	TGTGCCAGCAGCTTTCTGCGTTCCACTGGCACAGATACGCAGTATTTT
TRBJ2-1	15	TRBD1	.	TRBV4-2	CASSPTPGQGNEQFF	TGTGCCAGCAGCCCAACCCCGGGACAGGGTAATGAGCAGTTCTTC
TRBJ1-5	14	.	few	TRBV7-9	CASSLDGGDQPQHF	TGTGCCAGCAGCTTAGATGGCGGCGATCAGCCCCAGCATTTT
TRBJ2-3	12	.	.	TRBV5-1	CASSWPTDTQYF	TGCGCCAGCAGCTGGCCCACAGATACGCAGTATTTT
TRBJ1-1	14	.	.	TRBV18	CASSQQGRNTEAFF	TGTGCCAGCTCACAACAGGGACGGAACACTGAAGCTTTCTTT
TRBJ2-3	16	.	.	TRBV7-9	CASSLGEGHLTDTQYF	TGTGCCAGCAGCTTAGGGGAAGGACACCTCACAGATACGCAGTATTTT
TRBJ2-1	14	TRBD1	.	TRBV30	CAYLQGVGYNEQFF	TGTGCCTACCTACAGGGGGTAGGCTACAATGAGCAGTTCTTC
TRBJ2-7	13	TRBD1	.	TRBV30	CASNRDRGYEQYF	TGTGCCTCGAACCGGGACAGGGGCTACGAGCAGTACTTC
TRBJ2-7	14	TRBD1	few	TRBV5-4	CASSSRQGNNEQYF	TGTGCCAGCAGCTCTAGACAGGGGAATAACGAGCAGTACTTC
TRBJ1-2	14	TRBD1	few	TRBV6-5	CASGRQGGGYGYTF	TGTGCCAGCGGGAGACAGGGGGGGGGTTATGGCTACACCTTC
TRBJ1-6	13	.	.	TRBV7-9	CASSGVQRSPLHF	TGTGCCAGCTCAGGGGTACAGCGGTCACCCCTCCACTTT
TRBJ1-5	14	TRBD1	.	TRBV2	CASRGTGVTQPQHF	TGTGCCAGCAGGGGGACAGGGGTAACCCAGCCCCAGCATTTT
TRBJ2-3	12	.	.	TRBV30	CAWRGGADTQYF	TGTGCCTGGAGGGGGGGAGCAGATACGCAGTATTTT
TRBJ1-2	12	.	.	TRBV6-1	CASSGQSYGYTF	TGTGCCAGCAGTGGACAGAGCTATGGCTACACCTTC
TRBJ1-5	14	TRBD1	.	TRBV7-9	CASSLDRSNQPQHF	TGTGCCAGCAGCTTGGACAGGTCGAATCAGCCCCAGCATTTT
TRBJ2-5	16	TRBD1	.	TRBV4-3	CASSRNTGTVTETQYF	TGCGCCAGCAGCCGAAACACCGGGACAGTCACGGAGACCCAGTACTTC
TRBJ1-5	13	TRBD1	.	TRBV19	CASRGTGLQPQHF	TGTGCCAGTAGGGGGACAGGGCTTCAGCCCCAGCATTTT
TRBJ1-5	15	.	.	TRBV30	CAWSVTAYSNQPQHF	TGTGCCTGGAGTGTGACAGCCTATAGCAATCAGCCCCAGCATTTT
TRBJ2-1	15	.	.	TRBV5-4	CASSLRVSAYNEQFF	TGTGCCAGCAGCTTACGGGTCTCGGCCTACAATGAGCAGTTCTTC
TRBJ1-1	16	.	.	TRBV6-6	CASNAKAGMMNTEAFF	TGTGCCAGCAACGCGAAGGCGGGTATGATGAACACTGAAGCTTTCTTT
TRBJ2-3	14	.	.	TRBV5-1	CASSSGVLTDTQYF	TGCGCCAGCAGCTCAGGCGTGCTCACAGATACGCAGTATTTT
TRBJ2-7	15	.	few	TRBV18	CASSPAVTGIYEQYF	TGTGCCAGCTCACCGGCAGTCACAGGGATCTACGAGCAGTACTTC
TRBJ2-3	18	TRBD2	few	TRBV7-2	CASSLVGGVAGKTDTQYF	TGTGCCAGCAGCTTAGTGGGGGGTGTAGCGGGGAAGACAGATACGCAGTATTTT